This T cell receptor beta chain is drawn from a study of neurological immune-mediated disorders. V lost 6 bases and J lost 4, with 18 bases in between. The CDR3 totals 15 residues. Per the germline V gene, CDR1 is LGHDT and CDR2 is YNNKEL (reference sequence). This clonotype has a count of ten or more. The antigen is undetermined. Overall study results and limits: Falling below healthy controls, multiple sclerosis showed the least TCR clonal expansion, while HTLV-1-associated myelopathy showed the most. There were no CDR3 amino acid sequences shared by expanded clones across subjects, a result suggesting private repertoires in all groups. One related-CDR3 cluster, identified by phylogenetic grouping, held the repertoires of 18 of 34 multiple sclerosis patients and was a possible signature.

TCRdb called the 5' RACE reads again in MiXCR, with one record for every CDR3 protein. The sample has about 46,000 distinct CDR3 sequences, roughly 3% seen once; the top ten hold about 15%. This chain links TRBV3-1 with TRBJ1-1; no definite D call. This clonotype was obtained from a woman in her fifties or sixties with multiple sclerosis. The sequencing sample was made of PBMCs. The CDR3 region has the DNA TGTGCCAGCAGGATGGGTGGGGTGGGGATCACTGAAGCTTTCTTT. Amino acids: CASRMGGVGITEAFF.